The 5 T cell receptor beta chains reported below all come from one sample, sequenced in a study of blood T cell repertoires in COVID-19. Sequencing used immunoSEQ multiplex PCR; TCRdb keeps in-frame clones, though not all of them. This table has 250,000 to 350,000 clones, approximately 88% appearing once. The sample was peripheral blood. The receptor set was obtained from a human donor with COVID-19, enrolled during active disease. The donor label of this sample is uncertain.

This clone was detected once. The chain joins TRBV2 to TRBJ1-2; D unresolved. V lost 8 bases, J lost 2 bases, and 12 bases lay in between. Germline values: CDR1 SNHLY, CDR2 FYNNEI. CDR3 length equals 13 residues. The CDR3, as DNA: TGTGCCAGCGGGCAGAACGAGAACTATGGCTACACCTTC. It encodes CASGQNENYGYTF.

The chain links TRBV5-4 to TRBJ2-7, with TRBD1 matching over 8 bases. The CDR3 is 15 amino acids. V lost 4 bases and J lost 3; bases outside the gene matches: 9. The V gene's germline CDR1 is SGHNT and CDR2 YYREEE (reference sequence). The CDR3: CASSGGQGGNYEQYF. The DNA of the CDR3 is TGTGCCAGCAGCGGCGGACAGGGTGGAAACTACGAGCAGTACTTC.

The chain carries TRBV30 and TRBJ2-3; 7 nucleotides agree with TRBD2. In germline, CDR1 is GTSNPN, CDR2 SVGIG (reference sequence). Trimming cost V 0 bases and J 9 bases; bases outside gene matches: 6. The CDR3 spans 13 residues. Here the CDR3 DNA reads TGTGCCTGGAGTGTTGCGGGAGTTCAGACGCAGTATTTT. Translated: CAWSVAGVQTQYF.

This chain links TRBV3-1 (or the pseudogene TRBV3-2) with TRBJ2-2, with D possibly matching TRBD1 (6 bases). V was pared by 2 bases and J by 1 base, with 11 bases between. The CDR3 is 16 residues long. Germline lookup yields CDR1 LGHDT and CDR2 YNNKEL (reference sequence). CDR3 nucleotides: TGTGCCAGCAGCCAAACGAGGGGGATGAACACCGGGGAGCTGTTTTTT. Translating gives CASSQTRGMNTGELFF.

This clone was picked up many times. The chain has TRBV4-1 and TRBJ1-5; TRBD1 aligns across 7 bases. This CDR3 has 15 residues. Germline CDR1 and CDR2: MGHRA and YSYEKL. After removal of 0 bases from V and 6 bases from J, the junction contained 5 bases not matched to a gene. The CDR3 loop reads CASSQDETGRQPQHF. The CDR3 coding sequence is TGCGCCAGCAGCCAAGATGAGACAGGGCGTCAGCCCCAGCATTTT.